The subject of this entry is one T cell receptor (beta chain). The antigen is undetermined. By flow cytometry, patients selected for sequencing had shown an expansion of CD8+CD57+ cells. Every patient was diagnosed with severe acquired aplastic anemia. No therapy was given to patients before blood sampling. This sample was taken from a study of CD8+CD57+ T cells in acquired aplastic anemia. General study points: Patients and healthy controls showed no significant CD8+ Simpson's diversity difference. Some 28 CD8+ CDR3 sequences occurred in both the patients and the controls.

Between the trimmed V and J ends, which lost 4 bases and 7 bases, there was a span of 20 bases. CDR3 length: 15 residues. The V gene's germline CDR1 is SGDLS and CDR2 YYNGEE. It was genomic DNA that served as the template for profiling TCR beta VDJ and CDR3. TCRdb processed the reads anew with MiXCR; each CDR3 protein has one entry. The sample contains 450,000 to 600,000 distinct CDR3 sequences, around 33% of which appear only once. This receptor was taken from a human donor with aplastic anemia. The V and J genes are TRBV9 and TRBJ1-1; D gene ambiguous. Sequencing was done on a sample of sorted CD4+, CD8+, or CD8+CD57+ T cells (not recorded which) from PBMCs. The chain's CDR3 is CASSLAVGEKGEAFF. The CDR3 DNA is TGTGCCAGCAGCTTGGCGGTGGGCGAGAAGGGTGAAGCTTTCTTT.